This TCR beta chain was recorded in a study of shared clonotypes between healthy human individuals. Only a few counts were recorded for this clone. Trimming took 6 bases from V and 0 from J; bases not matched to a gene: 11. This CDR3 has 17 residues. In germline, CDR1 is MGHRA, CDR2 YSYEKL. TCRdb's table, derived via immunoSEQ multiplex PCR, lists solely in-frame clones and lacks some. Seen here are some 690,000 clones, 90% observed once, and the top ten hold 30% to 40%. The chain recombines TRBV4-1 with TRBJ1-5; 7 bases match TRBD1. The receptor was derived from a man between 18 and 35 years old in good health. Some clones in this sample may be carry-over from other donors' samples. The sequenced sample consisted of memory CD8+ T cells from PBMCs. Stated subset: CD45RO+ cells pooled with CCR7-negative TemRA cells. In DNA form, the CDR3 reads TGCGCCAGCAGGGAGAGTGGGACAGCCGATAGCAATCAGCCCCAGCATTTT. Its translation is CASRESGTADSNQPQHF.